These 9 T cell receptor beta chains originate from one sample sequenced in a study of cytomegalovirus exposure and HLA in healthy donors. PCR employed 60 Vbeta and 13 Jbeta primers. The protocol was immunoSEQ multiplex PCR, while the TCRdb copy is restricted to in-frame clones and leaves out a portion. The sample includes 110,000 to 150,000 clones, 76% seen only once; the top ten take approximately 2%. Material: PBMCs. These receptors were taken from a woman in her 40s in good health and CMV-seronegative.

This chain's CDR3 is CASSYDRVRYEQYF. In DNA, the CDR3 is TGTGCCAGCAGTTACGACAGGGTACGTTACGAGCAGTACTTC. This chain links TRBV2 with TRBJ2-7; 7 bases are a match to TRBD1. Trimming took 5 bases from V and 4 from J; bases not matched to a gene: 8. There are 14 residues in the CDR3. Germline V gene sequence: CDR1 SNHLY, CDR2 FYNNEI.

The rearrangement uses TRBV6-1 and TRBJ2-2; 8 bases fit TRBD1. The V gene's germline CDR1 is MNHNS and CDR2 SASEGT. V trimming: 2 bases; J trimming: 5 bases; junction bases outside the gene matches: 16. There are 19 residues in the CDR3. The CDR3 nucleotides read TGTGCCAGCAGTGAAAGAATTGGGCAGGGGGCGCGGGGTACCGGGGAGCTGTTTTTT. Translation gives CASSERIGQGARGTGELFF.

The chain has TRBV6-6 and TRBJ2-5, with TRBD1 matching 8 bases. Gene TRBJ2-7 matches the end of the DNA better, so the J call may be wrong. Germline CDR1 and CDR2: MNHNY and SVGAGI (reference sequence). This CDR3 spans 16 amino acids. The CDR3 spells CASSYSATGATYEQYF. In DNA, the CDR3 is TGTGCCAGCAGTTACTCGGCGACAGGGGCAACCTACGAGCAGTACTTC.

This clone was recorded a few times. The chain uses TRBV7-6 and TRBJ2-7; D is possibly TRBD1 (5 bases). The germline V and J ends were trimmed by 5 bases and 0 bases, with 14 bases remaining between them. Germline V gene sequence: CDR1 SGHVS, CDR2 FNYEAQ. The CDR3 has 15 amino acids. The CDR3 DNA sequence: TGTGCCAGCAGCCCCCAAGGGGTGAGCTCCTACGAGCAGTACTTC. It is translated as CASSPQGVSSYEQYF.

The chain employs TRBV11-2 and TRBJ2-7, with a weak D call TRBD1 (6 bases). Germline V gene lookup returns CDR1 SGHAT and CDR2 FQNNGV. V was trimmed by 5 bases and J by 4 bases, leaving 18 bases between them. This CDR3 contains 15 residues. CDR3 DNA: TGTGCCAGCAGCCCTAACCGGGACAACAGATACGAGCAGTACTTC. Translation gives CASSPNRDNRYEQYF.

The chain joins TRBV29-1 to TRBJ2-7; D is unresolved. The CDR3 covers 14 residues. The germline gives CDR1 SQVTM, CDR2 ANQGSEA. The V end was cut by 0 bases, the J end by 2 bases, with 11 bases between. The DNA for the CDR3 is TGCAGCGTTGAAGACTTCGGTTACCCCTACGAGCAGTACTTC. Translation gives CSVEDFGYPYEQYF.

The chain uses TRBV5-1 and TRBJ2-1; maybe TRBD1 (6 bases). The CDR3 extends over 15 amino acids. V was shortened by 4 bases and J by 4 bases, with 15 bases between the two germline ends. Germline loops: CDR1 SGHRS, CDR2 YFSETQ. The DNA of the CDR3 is TGCGCCAGCAGCCTCGCACAGGGACCTTACAATGAGCAGTTCTTC. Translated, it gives CASSLAQGPYNEQFF.

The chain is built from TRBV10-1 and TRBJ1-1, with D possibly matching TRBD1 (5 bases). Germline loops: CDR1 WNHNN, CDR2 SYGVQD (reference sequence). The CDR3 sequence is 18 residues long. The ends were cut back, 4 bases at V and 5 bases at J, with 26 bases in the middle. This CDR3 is CASSVGLLGQSFETEAFF. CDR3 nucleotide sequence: TGCGCCAGCAGTGTAGGATTATTAGGACAAAGTTTCGAAACTGAAGCTTTCTTT.

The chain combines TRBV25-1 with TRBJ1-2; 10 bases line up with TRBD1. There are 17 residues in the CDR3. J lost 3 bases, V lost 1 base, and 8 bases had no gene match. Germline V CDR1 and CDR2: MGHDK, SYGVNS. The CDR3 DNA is TGTGCCAGCAGTGAATCGGGGACAGGGGATGGGTACTATGGCTACACCTTC. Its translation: CASSESGTGDGYYGYTF.